The 28 T cell receptor beta chains presented below share a single source sample, sequenced in a study of primary melanoma T cells and metastatic recurrence. This table comes from immunoSEQ multiplex PCR, and its TCRdb copy is limited to in-frame clones, with some not included. The data show fewer than 1,200 clones, 75% seen once. Material: melanoma tumor tissue. All receptors derive from a human donor with melanoma.

CDR3 in amino acids: CASSPQRTNEKLFF. DNA for the CDR3: TGCGCCAGCAGCCCGCAGCGGACTAATGAAAAACTGTTTTTT. The V and J genes are TRBV5-1 and TRBJ1-4, with no clear D. From germline, CDR1 is SGHRS and CDR2 YFSETQ. The germline V and J ends were trimmed by 4 bases and 2 bases, with 9 bases remaining between them. This CDR3 has 14 amino acids. Using reference TRBV5-1 and TRBJ1-4 for the parts outside the CDR3, the full variable domain is KAGVTQTPRYLIKTRGQQVTLSCSPISGHRSVSWYQQTPGQGLQFLFEYFSETQRNKGNFPGRFSGRQFSNSRSEMNVSTLELGDSALYLCASSPQRTNEKLFFGSGTQLSVL.

J is TRBJ2-1 and V is TRBV29-1, with a possible D match to TRBD1 (5 bases). V was trimmed by 0 bases and J by 8 bases, leaving 14 bases between them. This CDR3 has 14 amino acids. Germline CDR1 reads SQVTM; CDR2 reads ANQGSEA. CDR3: CSVEDRQGRDEQFF. CDR3 nucleotides: TGCAGCGTTGAAGATCGGCAGGGAAGGGATGAGCAGTTCTTC.

In this sample, this clone turned up a few times. This chain links TRBV12-5 with TRBJ1-6; perhaps TRBD1 as D (6 bases). The CDR3 has 14 residues. Germline V gene lookup returns CDR1 LGHNT and CDR2 FRNRAP. CDR3 amino acids: CASAWTQGSSPLHF. CDR3 DNA sequence: TGTGCCAGCGCATGGACTCAGGGGAGCTCACCCCTCCACTTT. The whole variable domain, filled in from reference TRBV12-5 and TRBJ1-6, reads DARVTQTPRHKVTEMGQEVTMRCQPILGHNTVFWYRQTMMQGLELLAYFRNRAPLDDSGMPKDRFSAEMPDATLATLKIQPSEPRDSAVYFCASAWTQGSSPLHFGNGTRLTVT.

This clone was observed a handful of times. The chain is built from TRBV19 and TRBJ2-2; possibly TRBD2 for D (5 bases). V dropped 5 bases and J dropped 7 bases, with 8 bases sitting between them. Looked up from germline, CDR1 is LNHDA and CDR2 is SQIVND (reference sequence). The CDR3 runs 12 residues. The CDR3 DNA is TGTGCCAGTAGTCCCGGGGTCGGGGAGCTGTTTTTT. Its protein product is CASSPGVGELFF. Filled out from reference TRBV19 and TRBJ2-2, the complete variable domain reads DGGITQSPKYLFRKEGQNVTLSCEQNLNHDAMYWYRQDPGQGLRLIYYSQIVNDFQKGDIAEGYSVSREKKESFPLTVTSAQKNPTAFYLCASSPGVGELFFGEGSRLTVL.

CDR3 DNA: TGTGCCAGCGGGTCGGCAGGGGAAATTGGCTACACCTTC. Its translation: CASGSAGEIGYTF. This rearrangement joins TRBV28 to TRBJ1-2; tentative D call: TRBD1 (6 bases). The germline V gene has CDR1 MDHEN and CDR2 SYDVKM. The CDR3 consists of 13 residues. Between the trimmed V and J ends, which lost 8 bases and 7 bases, there was a span of 17 bases.

In regard to this clone: One end of the junction does not line up with germline, which may come from a read error. The rearrangement uses TRBV19 and TRBJ1-1; no clear D gene. CDR1 and CDR2 from the germline V gene are LNHDA and SQIVND (reference sequence). The CDR3 totals 12 residues. As DNA, the CDR3 is TGTGCCAGTAGGATAGAACGGACTGAAGCTTTCTTT. As protein: CASRIERTEAFF.

The chain recombines TRBV6-8 with TRBJ1-1, with D perhaps TRBD1 (6 bases). Germline V gene sequence: CDR1 MNHGY, CDR2 SAAAGT. This CDR3 spans 15 amino acids. V lost 3 bases to trimming and J lost 0 bases, with 11 bases between them. As DNA, the CDR3 is TGTGCCAGCAGTTATGGGGGCCGGATGAACACTGAAGCTTTCTTT. Translation: CASSYGGRMNTEAFF.

This clone was observed a few times. The chain combines TRBV28 with TRBJ2-5; D is unresolved. Trimming removed 8 bases at V and 6 bases at J, with 19 bases between. The CDR3 spans 14 residues. CDR1 and CDR2 (germline): MDHEN, SYDVKM. The CDR3 DNA sequence: TGTGCCAGCTCCTTAAATTCCCATGTGAAGACCCAGTACTTC. The encoded protein is CASSLNSHVKTQYF.

The chain employs TRBV19 and TRBJ1-5; 10 nucleotides agree with TRBD1. V dropped 4 bases and J dropped 5; count of bases not matched to a gene: 5. Germline loops: CDR1 LNHDA, CDR2 SQIVND (reference sequence). There are 15 residues in the CDR3. This chain's CDR3 is CASSTRTGGDQPQHF. In DNA form, the CDR3 reads TGTGCCAGTAGTACCAGGACAGGGGGGGATCAGCCCCAGCATTTT.

The chain employs TRBV18 and TRBJ2-7; 7 bases match TRBD1. Trimming removed 2 bases from V and 7 bases from J; junction bases left unmatched: 5. Germline V gives CDR1 KGHSH, CDR2 LQKENI. The CDR3 contains 13 residues. The CDR3 DNA sequence: TGTGCCAGCTCACCAGACAGGGCCGGGGAGCAGTACTTC. It translates to CASSPDRAGEQYF. Together with reference TRBV18 and TRBJ2-7, the CDR3 gives the full variable domain: NAGVMQNPRHLVRRRGQEARLRCSPMKGHSHVYWYRQLPEEGLKFMVYLQKENIIDESGMPKERFSAEFPKEGPSILRIQQVVRGDSAAYFCASSPDRAGEQYFGPGTRLTVT.

The genes are TRBV6-7 and TRBJ2-1; 7 nucleotides line up with TRBD1. TRBV6-7 is classed as an ORF, of uncertain function. The junction had 8 bases not matched to a gene; V was cut back by 6 bases and J by 9 bases. The CDR3 consists of 13 residues. CDR3 in DNA: TGTGCCAGCAGGCCGACAGGGATGGGTGAGCAGTTCTTC. Protein product: CASRPTGMGEQFF.

V usage is TRBV11-3 and J usage is TRBJ2-1, with D possibly being TRBD1 (6 bases). Germline V gene data show CDR1 as SGHNT and CDR2 as YENEEA. V was clipped by 0 bases and J by 7 bases, with 10 bases between them. This CDR3 contains 14 residues. CDR3 sequence: CASSLEGAVNEQFF. CDR3 sequence (DNA): TGTGCCAGCAGCTTAGAGGGGGCGGTTAATGAGCAGTTCTTC.

The J gene is TRBJ1-3, the V gene TRBV14; D is unclear. Trimming shortened V by 3 bases and J by 5 bases, and 5 bases separated the two germline ends. This CDR3 is built from 12 residues. Germline loops: CDR1 SGHDN, CDR2 FVKESK. The CDR3 spells CASSQVRNTIYF. In DNA form, the CDR3 reads TGTGCCAGCAGCCAGGTCAGAAACACCATATATTTT.

The chain links TRBV9 to TRBJ2-3; 12 nucleotides agree with TRBD2. The ends lost 4 bases at V and 1 base at J; junction bases unmatched: 7. The CDR3 spans 17 residues. From germline, CDR1 is SGDLS and CDR2 YYNGEE. CDR3 DNA: TGTGCCAGCAGCTCGGGACTAGCGGGTCCCCGCACAGATACGCAGTATTTT. Protein sequence: CASSSGLAGPRTDTQYF.

The chain uses TRBV5-1 and TRBJ1-4; unclear D gene. Per germline, CDR1 SGHRS and CDR2 YFSETQ. The CDR3 length is 15 residues. V was cut by 0 bases and J by 0 bases, with 6 bases left in between. The CDR3 region has the DNA TGCGCCAGCAGCTTGGGGTCAGCAACTAATGAAAAACTGTTTTTT. Translating it yields CASSLGSATNEKLFF.

The DNA of the CDR3 is TGCGCCAGCAGCCAAGATCTTTACAATGAGCAGTTCTTC. Translation gives CASSQDLYNEQFF. This sequence joins TRBV4-1 and TRBJ2-1; no definite D call. In germline, CDR1 is MGHRA, CDR2 YSYEKL. CDR3 length: 13 amino acids. The germline V and J ends were trimmed by 0 bases and 4 bases, with 4 bases remaining between them.

This clone has just a few counts. V is TRBV15 and J is TRBJ2-5, with 14 positions matching TRBD2. From germline, CDR1 is LNHNV and CDR2 YYDKDF (reference sequence). Germline trimming cut 4 bases from V and 4 bases from J; bases unmatched to any gene: 8. The length of the CDR3 is 17 residues. The CDR3 is CATSKGLAGGLAETQYF. The CDR3 DNA is TGTGCCACCAGCAAAGGACTAGCGGGAGGATTGGCAGAGACCCAGTACTTC.

In the case of this clone: One end of the junction does not line up with germline, which may come from a read error. J is TRBJ2-5 and V is TRBV11-3, with D tentatively TRBD1 (5 bases). The germline V gene encodes CDR1 SGHNT and CDR2 YENEEA. This CDR3 is built from 16 residues. The CDR3 region is CASSLGAFSGQETQYF. Here the CDR3 DNA reads TGTGCTAGCAGCTTAGGGGCCTTCTCCGGTCAAGAGACCCAGTACTTC.

The chain joins TRBV11-3 to TRBJ2-7, with D possibly matching TRBD1 (5 bases). There are 14 residues in the CDR3. Looked up from germline, CDR1 is SGHNT and CDR2 is YENEEA. Deletions cut 2 bases from V and 1 base from J, with 9 bases between. The CDR3 bases are TGTGCCAGCAGCTTACTACAGGAGTCCTACGAGCAGTACTTC. Translated: CASSLLQESYEQYF.

This rearrangement joins TRBV6-8 to TRBJ2-5, with TRBD2 identical over 11 bases. CDR3 length equals 16 residues. V lost 6 bases and J lost 5; bases outside the gene matches: 11. Germline V gives CDR1 MNHGY, CDR2 SAAAGT. Here the CDR3 DNA reads TGTGCCAGCAGAATAACTAGCGGGGGATTGGGGGAGACCCAGTACTTC. It specifies CASRITSGGLGETQYF.

This chain joins TRBV28 and TRBJ2-1, with TRBD2 matching 12 bases. The CDR3 sequence is 20 residues long. Losses at the gene ends were 5 bases for V and 1 base for J; bases not matched to a gene: 15. Germline assignment: CDR1 MDHEN and CDR2 SYDVKM. CDR3 protein: CASSPPSVGLAGRSYNEQFF. DNA of the CDR3: TGTGCCAGCAGTCCGCCCTCTGTCGGACTAGCGGGGCGGTCCTACAATGAGCAGTTCTTC.

This clone was recorded a few times. The chain joins TRBV22-1 to TRBJ2-6; the table's D gene call, TRBD2, was not cross checked with the DNA. TRBV22-1 is listed as a pseudogene. The CDR3 spans 18 residues. The CDR3 DNA follows: TGTCCTGGGAGGAGATTTAGAAGCGAACAAAGTCGGGCCAACGTCCTGACTTTC. Amino acids: CPGRRFRSEQSRANVLTF.

The chain uses TRBV10-2 and TRBJ2-3; D may be TRBD1 (5 bases). CDR1 WSHSY and CDR2 SAAADI come from the germline V gene. Between the trimmed V and J ends, which lost 2 bases and 4 bases, there was a span of 13 bases. The CDR3 totals 15 residues. CDR3 sequence: CASSEDQGSADTQYF. The CDR3 DNA sequence: TGCGCCAGCAGTGAGGACCAGGGTTCAGCAGATACGCAGTATTTT.

The rearrangement links TRBV5-1 to TRBJ1-2, with 11 bases that match TRBD1. The CDR3 consists of 17 residues. J lost 8 bases, V lost 5 bases, and 17 bases had no gene match. Looked up from germline, CDR1 is SGHRS and CDR2 is YFSETQ. The CDR3 bases are TGCGCCAGCAGTCAAGGACAGGGGGCGAGGGCGGTCGTAGGCTACACCTTC. It translates to CASSQGQGARAVVGYTF. The complete variable domain, with remaining parts taken from reference TRBV5-1 and TRBJ1-2, reads KAGVTQTPRYLIKTRGQQVTLSCSPISGHRSVSWYQQTPGQGLQFLFEYFSETQRNKGNFPGRFSGRQFSNSRSEMNVSTLELGDSALYLCASSQGQGARAVVGYTFGSGTRLTVV.

V is TRBV19 and J is TRBJ2-5; 7 bases fit TRBD2. The V gene end was trimmed by 10 bases and the J gene end by 6 bases; junction bases not matched to a gene: 8. The germline V gene encodes CDR1 LNHDA and CDR2 SQIVND (reference sequence). The CDR3 is 12 amino acids. CDR3 in amino acids: CATGLGVKTQYF. Written as DNA, the CDR3 is TGTGCCACCGGACTAGGGGTGAAGACCCAGTACTTC.

This sequence joins TRBV30 and TRBJ1-5; 9 bases agree with TRBD1. This CDR3 comprises 14 residues. Germline CDR1 is GTSNPN and CDR2 is SVGIG (reference sequence). V lost 5 bases and J lost 7; bases outside the gene matches: 9. CDR3: CAWGTGGAGQPQHF. CDR3 nucleotide sequence: TGTGCCTGGGGAACAGGGGGCGCGGGGCAGCCCCAGCATTTT.

The chain recombines TRBV29-1 with TRBJ2-5; the D call may be TRBD1 or TRBD2 (6 bases each). Per the germline V gene, CDR1 is SQVTM and CDR2 is ANQGSEA. CDR3 length: 14 amino acids. V was trimmed by 6 bases and J by 4 bases, leaving 18 bases between them. The CDR3 DNA reads TGCAGCGTCCCGGTTGGAGGGGGGACAGAGACCCAGTACTTC. It translates to CSVPVGGGTETQYF.

The rearrangement joins TRBV2 to TRBJ2-2; 7 bases agree with TRBD2. V trimming: 11 bases; J trimming: 3 bases; junction bases outside the gene matches: 6. This CDR3 spans 13 amino acids. The germline gives CDR1 SNHLY, CDR2 FYNNEI. CDR3 region: CAVSGEDTGELFF. CDR3 coding DNA: TGTGCCGTAAGCGGGGAAGACACCGGGGAGCTGTTTTTT. Complete variable domain (other parts from reference TRBV2 and TRBJ2-2): EPEVTQTPSHQVTQMGQEVILRCVPISNHLYFYWYRQILGQKVEFLVSFYNNEISEKSEIFDDQFSVERPDGSNFTLKIRSTKLEDSAMYFCAVSGEDTGELFFGEGSRLTVL.